The rows below give T cell receptor beta chains drawn from one sample of a study of T-cell memory formation after mild COVID-19. TCRdb re-called the 5' RACE reads with MiXCR, one entry per CDR3 protein. The repertoire holds 300,000 to 400,000 distinct CDR3 sequences, approximately 29% seen once, with roughly 13% in the top ten. Sequences were obtained from PBMCs or a T cell subset sorted from them (not recorded which). Source of these receptors: an adult woman who had mild COVID-19 (a few samples of this study predate the infection). Cell type and time point are not known. The CDR3 runs from the conserved cysteine through the conserved F or W.

V gene,CDR3 protein
TRBV6-4,CASSVSTTGELFF
TRBV6-5,CASSYTGTSDTQYF
TRBV24-1,CATSDDREGNQPQHF
TRBV18,CASSGLAGGYEQYF
TRBV7-8,CASALGSNQPQHF
TRBV29-1,CSVAFGVTRNQPQHF
TRBV6-5,CASRRLSGTGELFF
TRBV12-3/TRBV12-4,CASSSHGVAWEQYF
TRBV10-3,CAISERAIADTQYF
TRBV6-5,CASSYSIAGARETQYF
TRBV12-3/TRBV12-4,CASSSWGWTGNTGELFF
TRBV12-3/TRBV12-4,CASSLAGGLNEKLFF
TRBV5-1,CASSLTPGVYNEQFF
TRBV6-5,CASSYTQGAGYGYTF
TRBV13,CASSSPPGTSPYEQYF
TRBV12-3/TRBV12-4,CASSFGGFSSPAFF
TRBV11-2,CASSPIKGVTFEAFF
TRBV12-5,CASGYTWYGREDTEAFF
TRBV12-3/TRBV12-4,CASRKTSGGVNEQFF
TRBV18,CASSPGGYSYNEQFF
TRBV7-9,CASSLESSTYEQYF
TRBV2,CASSESGPRGREDTQYF
TRBV6-6,CASSYSRTGGGEQYF
TRBV6-2/TRBV6-3,CASSPSTAANYGYTF
TRBV25-1,CASSHWREASSTDTQYF
TRBV29-1,CSVDPGTSNNEQFF
TRBV5-1,CASSPIAGTPSYEQYF
TRBV9,CASSEGREGYGYTF
TRBV3-1,CASSRSGDSNEQFF
TRBV6-2/TRBV6-3,CASSYPQMGETQYF
TRBV15,CATSRDTDSYNEQFF
TRBV9,CASSAPDREEQFF
TRBV25-1,CASSDPDRGLWEQYF
TRBV10-3,CAIRDSTGDNYGYTF
TRBV20-1,CSAARDFYGYTF
TRBV12-3/TRBV12-4,CASLSPGGGYGYTF
TRBV12-3/TRBV12-4,CASSLAGTVNNEQFF
TRBV7-7,CASSPLTGTTYEQYF
TRBV29-1,CSVGFPNTGELFF
TRBV12-3/TRBV12-4,CASSSPGTSGTGTQYF
TRBV7-3,CASAEGAGGYTF
TRBV7-9,CASSLAPLGAGYEQYF
TRBV12-3/TRBV12-4,CASSLTGSGISGANVLTF
TRBV7-6,CASSRAQGVYEQYF
TRBV19,CASSPFSTGSYEQYF
TRBV11-3,CASSGRGNEQYF
TRBV7-6,CASSLARQGYPEAFF
TRBV20-1,CSASTRGQVGSYEQYF
TRBV6-5,CASSYTKAPGELFF
TRBV20-1,CSAPLMRQGIGQPQHF